The clone carrying this TCR beta chain has ten or more counts. Its antigen is unknown. Until they underwent thyroid surgery, no patient had received any treatment. This specimen belongs to a study of metastatic and nonmetastatic thyroid tumors. The overall study: Repertoires of blood and of tissue (tumor or nodule) from malignant and benign thyroid patients were compared.

Germline CDR1 and CDR2: SGHRS and YFSETQ. This CDR3 is built from 16 residues. The V segment lost 2 bases and the J segment 6 bases; nucleotides outside the gene matches: 4. Original processing notes: Using the CDR3 differences seen across clinicopathological groups, the authors built a distant-metastasis classifier for papillary thyroid cancer, which was meant to discriminate distant-metastatic patients. MiXCR reprocessed the PCR reads for TCRdb. Here the V and J calls rest on TCRdb's processing, not on the authors' analysis. Here the sample spans approximately 79,000 clones, less than 10% being singletons. Points from the study as a whole: Reports indicated that malignant thyroid tumors showed significantly higher TCR beta diversity than benign nodules did, in blood and tumor.

The sequencing input was blood. The chain combines TRBV5-1 with TRBJ2-3, with 15 bases identical to TRBD2. The sequence came from a female donor with papillary thyroid cancer or a benign thyroid nodule (not recorded which). Some clones in this sample may be carry-over from other donors' samples. The CDR3 DNA follows: TGCGCCAGCAGCTTTCGGACTAGCGGGGGGGCCGATACGCAGTATTTT. This gives the protein CASSFRTSGGADTQYF.